These 7 T cell receptor beta chains share one sample of origin, sequenced in a study of cytomegalovirus exposure and HLA in healthy donors. The protocol was immunoSEQ multiplex PCR, while the TCRdb copy is restricted to in-frame clones and leaves out a portion. The data show 71,000 or so clones, 94% seen once. Specimen: PBMCs. These receptors were obtained from a woman under 30 in good health and CMV-seronegative.

This chain links TRBV11-2 with TRBJ2-7; the match to TRBD2 covers 9 bases. Germline lookup yields CDR1 SGHAT and CDR2 FQNNGV. The V gene end was trimmed by 2 bases and the J gene end by 9 bases; junction bases not matched to a gene: 11. This CDR3 has 15 amino acids. The CDR3 nucleotides are TGTGCCAGCAGCTTATTTAGCGGGGGCCCGGGGGGGCAGTACTTC. This translates into CASSLFSGGPGGQYF. The entire variable domain, with the rest obtained from reference TRBV11-2 and TRBJ2-7, is as follows: EAGVAQSPRYKIIEKRQSVAFWCNPISGHATLYWYQQILGQGPKLLIQFQNNGVVDDSQLPKDRFSAERLKGVDSTLKIQPAKLEDSAVYLCASSLFSGGPGGQYFGPGTRLTVT.

The V call is TRBV4-1, the J call TRBJ2-7; TRBD2 matches 12 bases. CDR3 length: 16 residues. Germline values: CDR1 MGHRA, CDR2 YSYEKL. J was trimmed by 4 bases and V by 2 bases; bases with no gene match: 6. The CDR3 bases are TGCGCCAGCAGCCAACTAGCGGGGGGGCCTGGGTACGAGCAGTACTTC. It yields the protein CASSQLAGGPGYEQYF.

This clone was seen a handful of times. The V and J genes are TRBV30 and TRBJ2-7, with 8 bases identical to TRBD2. V trimming: 6 bases; J trimming: 6 bases; junction bases outside the gene matches: 19. The germline V gene encodes CDR1 GTSNPN and CDR2 SVGIG (reference sequence). The CDR3 extends over 16 amino acids. The CDR3 DNA is TGTGCCTGCGATAGGGGTTTCGGGACTAGTCGTTCCGAGCAGTACTTC. Its translation: CACDRGFGTSRSEQYF. The variable domain in full, completed from reference TRBV30 and TRBJ2-7, reads SQTIHQWPATLVQPVGSPLSLECTVEGTSNPNLYWYRQAAGRGLQLLFYSVGIGQISSEVPQNLSASRPQDRQFILSSKKLLLSDSGFYLCACDRGFGTSRSEQYFGPGTRLTVT.

CDR3 loop: CAWSVGLAGGPEETQYF. DNA of the CDR3: TGTGCCTGGAGCGTTGGACTAGCGGGGGGGCCCGAAGAGACCCAGTACTTC. The rearrangement uses TRBV30 and TRBJ2-5; 15 positions match TRBD2. Germline V gene lookup returns CDR1 GTSNPN and CDR2 SVGIG (reference sequence). Trimming removed 3 bases from V and 3 bases from J; junction bases left unmatched: 8. This CDR3 comprises 17 residues.

In DNA, the CDR3 is TGCGCCAGCAGCTTGGAGGCGGGTTCGGAGACCCAGTACTTC. Protein: CASSLEAGSETQYF. The J gene is TRBJ2-5, the V gene TRBV5-1, with D perhaps TRBD2 (5 bases). This CDR3 is built from 14 residues. The V gene lost 0 bases and the J gene lost 5 bases, with 11 bases spanning the gap. Germline V lookup: CDR1 SGHRS, CDR2 YFSETQ.

V gene TRBV28 combines with J gene TRBJ2-3; D is ambiguous. This CDR3 has 13 amino acids. The ends were cut back, 4 bases at V and 3 bases at J, with 8 bases in the middle. Germline lookup yields CDR1 MDHEN and CDR2 SYDVKM. The CDR3 here is CASSSPPTDTQYF. The CDR3 DNA sequence: TGTGCCAGCAGTTCCCCCCCGACAGATACGCAGTATTTT.

The chain has TRBV18 and TRBJ2-1; D gene ambiguous. The V gene lost 3 bases and the J gene lost 8 bases, with 17 bases spanning the gap. The germline V gene has CDR1 KGHSH and CDR2 LQKENI. The CDR3 consists of 15 residues. CDR3 sequence reads: CASSPRQSAQYEQFF. The CDR3, as DNA: TGTGCCAGCTCACCTCGCCAAAGCGCTCAGTATGAGCAGTTCTTC. Combining the CDR3 with reference TRBV18 and TRBJ2-1 gives the whole variable domain NAGVMQNPRHLVRRRGQEARLRCSPMKGHSHVYWYRQLPEEGLKFMVYLQKENIIDESGMPKERFSAEFPKEGPSILRIQQVVRGDSAAYFCASSPRQSAQYEQFFGPGTRLTVL.